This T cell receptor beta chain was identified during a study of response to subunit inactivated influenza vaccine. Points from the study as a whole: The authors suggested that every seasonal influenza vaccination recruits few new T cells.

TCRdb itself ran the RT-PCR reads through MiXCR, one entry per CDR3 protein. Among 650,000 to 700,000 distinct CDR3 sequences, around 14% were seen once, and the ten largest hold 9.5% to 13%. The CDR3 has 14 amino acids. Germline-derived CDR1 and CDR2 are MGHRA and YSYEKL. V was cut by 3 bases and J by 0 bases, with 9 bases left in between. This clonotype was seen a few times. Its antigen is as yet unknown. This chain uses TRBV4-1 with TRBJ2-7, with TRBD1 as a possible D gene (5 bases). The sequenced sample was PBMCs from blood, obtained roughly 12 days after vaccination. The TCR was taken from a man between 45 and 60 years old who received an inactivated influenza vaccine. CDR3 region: CASSQTTVSYEQYF. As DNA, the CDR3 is TGCGCCAGCAGCCAGACGACAGTCTCCTACGAGCAGTACTTC.